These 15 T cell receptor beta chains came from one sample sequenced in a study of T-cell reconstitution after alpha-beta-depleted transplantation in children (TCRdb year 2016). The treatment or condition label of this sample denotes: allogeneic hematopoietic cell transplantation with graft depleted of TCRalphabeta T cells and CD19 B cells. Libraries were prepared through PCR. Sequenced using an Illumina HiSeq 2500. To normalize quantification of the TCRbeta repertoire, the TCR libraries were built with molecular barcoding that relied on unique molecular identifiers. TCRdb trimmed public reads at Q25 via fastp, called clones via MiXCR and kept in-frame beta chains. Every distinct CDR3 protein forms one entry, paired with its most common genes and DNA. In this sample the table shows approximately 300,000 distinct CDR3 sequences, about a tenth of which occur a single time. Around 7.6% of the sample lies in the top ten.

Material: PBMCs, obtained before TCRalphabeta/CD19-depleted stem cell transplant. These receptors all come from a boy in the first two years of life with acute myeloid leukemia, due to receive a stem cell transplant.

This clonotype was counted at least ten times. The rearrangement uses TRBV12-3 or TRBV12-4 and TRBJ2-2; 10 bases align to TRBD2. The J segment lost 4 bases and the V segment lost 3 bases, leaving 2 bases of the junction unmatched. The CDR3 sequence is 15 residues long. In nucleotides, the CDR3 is TGTGCCAGCAGTTTGAGCGGGAGGGCCACCGGGGAGCTGTTTTTT. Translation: CASSLSGRATGELFF.

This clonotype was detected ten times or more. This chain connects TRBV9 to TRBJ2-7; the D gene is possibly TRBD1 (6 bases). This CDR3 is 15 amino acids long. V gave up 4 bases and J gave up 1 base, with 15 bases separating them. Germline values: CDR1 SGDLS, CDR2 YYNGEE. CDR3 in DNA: TGTGCCAGCAGCCCCGAAAAAGGGGGTTCCTACGAGCAGTACTTC. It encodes CASSPEKGGSYEQYF.

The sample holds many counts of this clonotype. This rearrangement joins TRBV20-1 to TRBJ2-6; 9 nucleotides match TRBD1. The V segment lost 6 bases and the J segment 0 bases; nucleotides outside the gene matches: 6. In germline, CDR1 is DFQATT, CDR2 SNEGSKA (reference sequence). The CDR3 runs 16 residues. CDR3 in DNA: TGCAGTGCAAACAGGGGGCTCAGCTCTGGGGCCAACGTCCTGACTTTC. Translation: CSANRGLSSGANVLTF.

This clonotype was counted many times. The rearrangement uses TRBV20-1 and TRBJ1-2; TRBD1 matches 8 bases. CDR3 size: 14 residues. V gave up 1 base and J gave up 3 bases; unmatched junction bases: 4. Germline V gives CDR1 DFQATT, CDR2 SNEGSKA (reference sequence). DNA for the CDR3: TGCAGTGCTAGAGGAACCAGGGGGCACTATGGCTACACCTTC. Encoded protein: CSARGTRGHYGYTF.

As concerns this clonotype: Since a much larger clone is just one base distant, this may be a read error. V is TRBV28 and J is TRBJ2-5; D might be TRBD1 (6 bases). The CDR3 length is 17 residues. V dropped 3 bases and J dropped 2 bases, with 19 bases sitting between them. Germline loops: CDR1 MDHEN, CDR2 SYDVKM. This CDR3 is CASSFRRQVFLQETQYF. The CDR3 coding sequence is TGTGCCAGCAGTTTCCGCCGACAGGTTTTTTTACAAGAGACCCAGTACTTC.

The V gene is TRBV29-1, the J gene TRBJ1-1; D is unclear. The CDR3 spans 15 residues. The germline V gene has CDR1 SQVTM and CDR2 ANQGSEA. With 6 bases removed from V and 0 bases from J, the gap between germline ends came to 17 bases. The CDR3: CSVRGRLSMNTEAFF. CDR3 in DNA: TGCAGCGTGAGAGGAAGATTATCCATGAACACTGAAGCTTTCTTT.

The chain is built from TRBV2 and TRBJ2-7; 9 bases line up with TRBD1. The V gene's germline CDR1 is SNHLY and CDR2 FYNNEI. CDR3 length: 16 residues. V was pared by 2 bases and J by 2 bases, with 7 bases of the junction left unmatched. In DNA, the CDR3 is TGTGCCAGCAGTGAATGGGAGGGACAGGGAGCCTACGAGCAGTACTTC. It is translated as CASSEWEGQGAYEQYF.

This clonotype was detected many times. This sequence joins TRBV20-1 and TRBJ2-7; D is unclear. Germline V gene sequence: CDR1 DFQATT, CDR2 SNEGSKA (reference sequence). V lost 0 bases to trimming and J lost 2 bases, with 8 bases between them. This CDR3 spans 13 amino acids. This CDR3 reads CSAREPAAYEQYF. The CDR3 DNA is TGCAGTGCTAGAGAGCCAGCCGCCTACGAGCAGTACTTC.

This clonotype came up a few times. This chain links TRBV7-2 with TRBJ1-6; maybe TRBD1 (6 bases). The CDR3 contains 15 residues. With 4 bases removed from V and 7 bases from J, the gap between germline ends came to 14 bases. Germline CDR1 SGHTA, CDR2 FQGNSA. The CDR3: CASSYQQGWNSPLHF. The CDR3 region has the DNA TGTGCCAGCAGCTATCAACAGGGTTGGAATTCACCCCTCCACTTT.

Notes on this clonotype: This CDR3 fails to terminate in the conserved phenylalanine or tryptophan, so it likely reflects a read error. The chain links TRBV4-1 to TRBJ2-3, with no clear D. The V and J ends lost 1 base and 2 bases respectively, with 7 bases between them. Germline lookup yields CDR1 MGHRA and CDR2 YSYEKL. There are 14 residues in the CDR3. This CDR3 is CASSQGRFTDTQYL. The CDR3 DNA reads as TGCGCCAGCAGCCAAGGCCGTTTCACAGATACGCAGTATCTT.

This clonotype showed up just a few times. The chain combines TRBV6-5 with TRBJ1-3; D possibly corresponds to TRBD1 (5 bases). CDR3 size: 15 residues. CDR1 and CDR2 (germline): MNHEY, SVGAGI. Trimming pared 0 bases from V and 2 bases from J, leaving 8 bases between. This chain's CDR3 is CASSYSGRTGNTIYF. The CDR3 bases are TGTGCCAGCAGTTACTCGGGGCGGACTGGAAACACCATATATTTT.

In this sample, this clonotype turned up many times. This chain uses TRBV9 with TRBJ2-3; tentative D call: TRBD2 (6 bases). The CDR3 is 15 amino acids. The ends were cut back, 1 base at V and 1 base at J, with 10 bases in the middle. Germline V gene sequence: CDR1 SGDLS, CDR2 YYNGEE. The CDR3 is CASSVRRGGTDTQYF. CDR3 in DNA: TGTGCCAGCAGCGTAAGGCGCGGGGGCACAGATACGCAGTATTTT.

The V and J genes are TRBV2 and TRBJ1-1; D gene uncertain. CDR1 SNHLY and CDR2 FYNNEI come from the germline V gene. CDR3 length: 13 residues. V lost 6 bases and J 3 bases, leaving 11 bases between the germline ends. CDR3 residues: CASRDGPYTEAFF. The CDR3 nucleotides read TGTGCCAGCAGGGACGGACCCTACACTGAAGCTTTCTTT.

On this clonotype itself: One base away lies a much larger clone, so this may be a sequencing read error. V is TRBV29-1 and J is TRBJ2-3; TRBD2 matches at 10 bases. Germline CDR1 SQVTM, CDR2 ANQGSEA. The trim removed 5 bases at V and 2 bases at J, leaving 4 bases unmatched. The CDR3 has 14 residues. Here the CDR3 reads CSVHSGRTTDTQYF. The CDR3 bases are TGCAGCGTTCATAGCGGGAGGACCACAGATACGCAGTATTTT.

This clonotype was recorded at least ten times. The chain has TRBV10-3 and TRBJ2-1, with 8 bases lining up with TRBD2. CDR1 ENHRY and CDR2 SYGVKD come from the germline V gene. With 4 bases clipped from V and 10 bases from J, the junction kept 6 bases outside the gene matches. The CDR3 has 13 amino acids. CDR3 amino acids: CAISVTAGVEQFF. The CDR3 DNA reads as TGTGCCATCAGTGTTACAGCGGGAGTCGAGCAGTTCTTC.